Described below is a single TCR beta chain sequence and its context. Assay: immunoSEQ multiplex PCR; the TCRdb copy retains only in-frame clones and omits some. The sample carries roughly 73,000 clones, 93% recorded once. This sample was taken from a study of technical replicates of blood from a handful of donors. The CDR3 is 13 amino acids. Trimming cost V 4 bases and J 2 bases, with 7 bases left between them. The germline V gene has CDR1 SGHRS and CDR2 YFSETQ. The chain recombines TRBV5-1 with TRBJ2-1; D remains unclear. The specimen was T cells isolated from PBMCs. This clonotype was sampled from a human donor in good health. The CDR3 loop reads CASSPLTYNEQFF. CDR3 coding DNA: TGCGCCAGCAGCCCCCTTACCTACAATGAGCAGTTCTTC. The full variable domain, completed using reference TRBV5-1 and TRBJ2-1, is KAGVTQTPRYLIKTRGQQVTLSCSPISGHRSVSWYQQTPGQGLQFLFEYFSETQRNKGNFPGRFSGRQFSNSRSEMNVSTLELGDSALYLCASSPLTYNEQFFGPGTRLTVL.